This T cell receptor (beta chain) was obtained from a study of T-cell reconstitution after alpha-beta-depleted transplantation in children. This clonotype was counted ten times or more. Unique molecular identifiers were used in preparing the TCRbeta library. TCRdb redid the calling of the PCR reads with MiXCR, one entry per CDR3 protein. Of 80,000 to 95,000 distinct CDR3 sequences in the sample, 6.5% to 8.5% were seen once. V was cut by 3 bases and J by 12 bases, with 10 bases left in between. Germline V gene sequence: CDR1 SGHDT, CDR2 YYEEEE. This CDR3 region has 11 residues. The chain couples TRBV5-6 to TRBJ2-4; tentatively, D is TRBD1 (6 bases). The sample here was PBMCs from the stem cell graft donor, taken from the stem cell graft. The TCR was taken from a human donor who donated a stem cell graft to a child with congenital amegakaryocytic thrombocytopenia. CDR3 loop: CASSSTGTQYF. In nucleotides, the CDR3 is TGTGCCAGCAGCTCCACAGGGACTCAGTACTTC.